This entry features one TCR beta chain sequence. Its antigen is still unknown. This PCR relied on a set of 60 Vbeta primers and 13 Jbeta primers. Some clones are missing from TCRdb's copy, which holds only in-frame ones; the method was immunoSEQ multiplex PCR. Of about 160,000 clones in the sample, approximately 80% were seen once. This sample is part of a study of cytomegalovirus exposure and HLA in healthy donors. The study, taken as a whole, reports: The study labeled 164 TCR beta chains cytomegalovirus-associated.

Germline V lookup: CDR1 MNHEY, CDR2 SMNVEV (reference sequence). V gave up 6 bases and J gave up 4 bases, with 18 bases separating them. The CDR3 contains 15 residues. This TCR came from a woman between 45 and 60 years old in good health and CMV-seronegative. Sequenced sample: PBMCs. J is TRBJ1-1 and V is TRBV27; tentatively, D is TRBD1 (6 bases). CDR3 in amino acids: CASRGIRGTFTEAFF. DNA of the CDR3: TGTGCCAGCAGAGGAATCAGGGGAACCTTCACTGAAGCTTTCTTT.